This entry is about one TCR beta chain. Arm-PCR of CDR3 regions and iRepertoire HTBI primers were the basis on which TCR beta libraries were built. Each CDR3 protein gets one entry after TCRdb re-called the multiplex PCR reads with MiXCR. The repertoire holds about 620,000 distinct CDR3 sequences, with approximately 15% as singletons. The data are from a study of regulatory T cells in long-lasting Graves disease. CDR1 and CDR2 from the germline V gene are LGHNA and YNFKEQ. V lost 9 bases to trimming and J lost 3 bases, with 23 bases between them. The CDR3 runs to 17 residues. The time point was: newly diagnosed GD, antithyroid drugs for less than 3 months. From RNA extracted from PBMCs, the TCR library was made. Separately, the same data were catalogued under a study of T cells in Graves' hyperthyroidism and ophthalmopathy.

The clonotype comes from a woman between 25 and 40 years old with Graves disease. The sample was peripheral blood mononuclear cells (PBMCs), taken at new diagnosis, from a patient treated with antithyroid drugs. The chain combines TRBV4-2 with TRBJ2-2; D perhaps matches TRBD1 (7 bases). The CDR3 loop is CASRRGGAGSDTGELFF. As DNA, the CDR3 is TGTGCCAGTCGGAGAGGGGGCGCGGGGTCGGACACCGGGGAGCTGTTTTTT.